One sample yielded the 17 T cell receptor beta chains listed below, sequenced in a study of read filtering for tumor transcriptome and immune sequencing. This library used around 400 ng RNA and molecular barcoded adaptors spanning alpha/delta and beta/gamma chains. Via MiXCR, TCRdb re-called the reads, giving one row per CDR3 protein. Of tens of thousands of distinct CDR3 sequences in the sample, less than 20% were seen once. The material sequenced was a population of CD138-negative cells sorted from bone marrow. Source of these receptors: a donor at least 40 years old with multiple myeloma.

As for this clonotype: Just one base apart from a much larger clone, this may be a read error. Lacking the conserved final phenylalanine or tryptophan, this CDR3 likely reflects a read error. This sequence joins TRBV18 and TRBJ2-1; perhaps TRBD2 as D (6 bases). This CDR3 has 13 amino acids. Trimming pared 2 bases from V and 10 bases from J, leaving 12 bases between. The germline V gene encodes CDR1 KGHSH and CDR2 LQKENI. The CDR3 DNA is TGTGCCAGCTCACCAGGAGGAGGGGAAGAGCAGTTCTTA. Amino acid sequence: CASSPGGGEEQFL.

This clonotype was seen many times. The rearrangement joins TRBV10-3 to TRBJ2-5; TRBD1 agrees at 7 bases. This CDR3 spans 16 amino acids. Per the germline V gene, CDR1 is ENHRY and CDR2 is SYGVKD. The V and J ends lost 0 bases and 5 bases, in that order; junction bases with no gene match: 9. Here the CDR3 reads CAISESIRGPQETQYF. For the CDR3, the DNA is TGTGCCATCAGTGAGTCGATAAGGGGGCCTCAGGAGACCCAGTACTTC.

This clonotype was counted many times. A read error may produce the germline difference seen at one junction end. This chain uses TRBV5-1 with TRBJ2-5; 10 bases are shared with TRBD1. This CDR3 has 14 amino acids. The germline CDR1 and CDR2 sequences are SGHRS and YFSETQ. The chain's CDR3 is CASSWTGGQETQYF. The CDR3 DNA is TGTGCCAGCAGCTGGACAGGGGGCCAAGAGACCCAGTACTTC.

Remarks on this clonotype: A much more abundant neighbour one base away suggests this may be a read error. The chain recombines TRBV28 with TRBJ2-7; possible D gene TRBD1, 5 bases. V was clipped by 6 bases and J by 9 bases, with 18 bases between them. Per the germline V gene, CDR1 is MDHEN and CDR2 is SYDVKM. This CDR3 has 13 amino acids. The CDR3 here is CASSPLRVKAQYF. The DNA of the CDR3 is TGTGCCAGCAGCCCCCTCAGGGTTAAGGCGCAGTACTTC.

Remarks on this clonotype: A much more abundant neighbour one base away suggests this may be a read error. The CDR3 loop reads CASSLGTGVFSEALF. In DNA, the CDR3 is TGCGCCAGCAGCTTGGGGACAGGGGTATTCAGTGAAGCTCTCTTT. The V gene is TRBV5-1, the J gene TRBJ1-1; TRBD1 matches 9 bases. From germline, CDR1 is SGHRS and CDR2 YFSETQ. The CDR3 has 15 amino acids.

There are many counts of this clonotype. The chain joins TRBV12-3 or TRBV12-4 to TRBJ2-1; D ambiguous. This CDR3 has 15 amino acids. V dropped 7 bases and J dropped 0 bases, with 13 bases sitting between them. The CDR3 loop is CASTLSAPSYNEQFF. Here the CDR3 DNA reads TGTGCCAGCACCCTTTCGGCTCCCTCCTACAATGAGCAGTTCTTC.

This clonotype was observed at least ten times. The chain joins TRBV7-3 to TRBJ2-7; 7 positions agree with TRBD2. The trim removed 4 bases at V and 5 bases at J, leaving 20 bases unmatched. Germline lookup yields CDR1 SGHTA and CDR2 FQGTGA. The CDR3 is 18 residues long. The CDR3: CASSSLTRQRDSFHEQYF. The CDR3, as DNA: TGTGCCAGCAGCTCCCTAACGCGTCAGCGGGATAGTTTCCACGAGCAGTACTTC.

A word on this clonotype: A far larger clone differs by one base, so this is likely a read error. The V call is TRBV6-5, the J call TRBJ2-1; 9 nucleotides match TRBD2. The length of the CDR3 is 15 residues. With 5 bases clipped from V and 9 bases from J, the junction kept 11 bases outside the gene matches. CDR1 and CDR2 from the germline V gene are MNHEY and SVGAGI. The CDR3 DNA sequence: TGTGCCAGCAGTAAATCGATAGCGGGAGAGAGTGAGCAGTTCTTC. This sequence encodes CASSKSIAGESEQFF.

This clonotype has ten or more counts. The chain couples TRBV5-1 to TRBJ1-4; 8 bases fit TRBD1. Germline V gene lookup returns CDR1 SGHRS and CDR2 YFSETQ. The length of the CDR3 is 16 residues. Germline trimming cut 5 bases from V and 4 bases from J; bases unmatched to any gene: 10. The CDR3 DNA follows: TGCGCCAGCAGTCGTGGGACAGGACAAGTTAATGAAAAACTGTTTTTT. Translation gives CASSRGTGQVNEKLFF.

In regard to this clonotype: This could be a read error, since a much larger clone is one nucleotide away. The chain links TRBV7-2 to TRBJ2-7; possible D gene TRBD2, 6 bases. Germline values: CDR1 SGHTA, CDR2 FQGNSA. The length of the CDR3 is 16 residues. Trimming took 6 bases from V and 9 from J, leaving 27 bases between them. The CDR3 spells CASSLRVTASAGGQYF. In DNA, the CDR3 is TGTGCCAGCAGTCTAAGGGTGACAGCTAGCGCCGGAGGGCAGTACTTC.

Notes on this clonotype: A read error may be the cause here, since a much bigger clone is one base away. The CDR3 does not end in the conserved phenylalanine or tryptophan, so this is likely a read error. This rearrangement joins TRBV2 to TRBJ2-5; 9 bases fit TRBD2. The V gene end was trimmed by 8 bases and the J gene end by 2 bases; junction bases not matched to a gene: 9. Germline V gene data show CDR1 as SNHLY and CDR2 as FYNNEI. This CDR3 contains 15 residues. Written as DNA, the CDR3 is TGTGCCAGCGGGGCCGATAGCGGGAGACAAGAGACCCAGTACCTC. Protein: CASGADSGRQETQYL.

This clonotype was recorded many times. The rearrangement links TRBV7-2 to TRBJ2-7; TRBD2 is a possible D gene (6 bases). Germline V gene sequence: CDR1 SGHTA, CDR2 FQGNSA. V was shortened by 3 bases and J by 4 bases, with 16 bases between the two germline ends. The CDR3 covers 15 residues. CDR3 bases: TGTGCCAGCAGCTTGGGGGGTATTAAGTCTTACGAGCAGTACTTC. Amino acids: CASSLGGIKSYEQYF. The full variable domain, its missing parts supplied by reference TRBV7-2 and TRBJ2-7, is GAGVSQSPSNKVTEKGKDVELRCDPISGHTALYWYRQSLGQGLEFLIYFQGNSAPDKSGLPSDRFSAERTGGSVSTLTIQRTQQEDSAVYLCASSLGGIKSYEQYFGPGTRLTVT.

For this clonotype: A far larger clone differs by one base, so this is likely a read error. The chain has TRBV7-2 and TRBJ2-5; D is perhaps TRBD2 (5 bases). Per germline, CDR1 SGHTA and CDR2 FQGNSA. The CDR3 sequence is 15 residues long. This CDR3 reads CVSSFGLRGQETQYF. CDR3 in DNA: TGTGTCAGCAGCTTCGGTCTTCGGGGCCAAGAGACCCAGTACTTC.

About this clonotype: This may come from a read error, since a much larger clone is one base off. The chain has TRBV19 and TRBJ1-6; TRBD1 might be the D (6 bases). There are 12 residues in the CDR3. The germline CDR1 and CDR2 sequences are LNHDA and SQIVND (reference sequence). CDR3 in DNA: TGTGCCAGTAGCAGTACAGGGAGCAAAACTTTCTTT. As protein: CASSSTGSKTFF.

This clonotype was recorded a few times. The CDR3 loop reads CSVGRELKETQYF. In nucleotides, the CDR3 is TGCAGCGTGGGGCGGGAGTTGAAAGAGACCCAGTACTTC. The gene calls are TRBV29-1 and TRBJ2-5, with 7 bases fitting TRBD2. The CDR3 totals 13 residues. With 6 bases clipped from V and 3 bases from J, the junction kept 7 bases outside the gene matches. CDR1 and CDR2 from the germline V gene are SQVTM and ANQGSEA. Complete variable domain (other parts from reference TRBV29-1 and TRBJ2-5): SAVISQKPSRDICQRGTSLTIQCQVDSQVTMMFWYRQQPGQSLTLIATANQGSEATYESGFVIDKFPISRPNLTFSTLTVSNMSPEDSSIYLCSVGRELKETQYFGPGTRLLVL.

V usage is TRBV29-1 and J usage is TRBJ1-3; 10 bases align to TRBD1. The germline V gene encodes CDR1 SQVTM and CDR2 ANQGSEA. The CDR3 contains 14 residues. The J segment lost 3 bases and the V segment lost 6 bases, leaving 5 bases of the junction unmatched. The CDR3 spells CSVGTGERGNTIYF. DNA of the CDR3: TGCAGCGTGGGGACAGGGGAACGTGGAAACACCATATATTTT.

This chain connects TRBV5-1 to TRBJ1-1; D possibly corresponds to TRBD1 (5 bases). The CDR3 extends over 15 amino acids. Trimming left V 3 bases short and J 1 base short, with 13 bases between. Germline V lookup: CDR1 SGHRS, CDR2 YFSETQ. CDR3 bases: TGCGCCAGCAGCTCCATTGGGGCAGGGAACACTGAAGCTTTCTTT. Protein: CASSSIGAGNTEAFF.